The clone carrying this TCR beta chain has only a few counts. The data were obtained in a study of blood T cell repertoires in COVID-19. Study context: PBMCs, B-cell-depleted T cells, or T cells provided the cDNA or gDNA that made up the material.

CDR1 and CDR2 from the germline V gene are SGHNT and YYREEE (reference sequence). V lost 1 base and J lost 4; bases outside the gene matches: 2. The CDR3 totals 14 residues. In the authors' methods: By means of reference gene primer amplification, nucleated cell counts were estimated. Method: immunoSEQ multiplex PCR; TCRdb's copy keeps in-frame clones and lacks some. From that table come the V and J calls and clone size; the DNA was used to work out D and trimming. In the table there are around 160,000 clones, around 87% of which are singletons. Those who participated ranged in age from roughly 18 to 95 years and resided in around 22 US areas.

The chain recombines TRBV5-4 with TRBJ2-3; TRBD2 matches at 8 bases. The TCR sequence derives from a woman aged 25 to 39 with acute COVID-19. Sequenced input: PBMCs or T cells enriched from blood (not recorded which). The DNA for the CDR3 is TGTGCCAGCAGCTTGTCGGGAGGGTCAGATACGCAGTATTTT. Translating gives CASSLSGGSDTQYF. The full variable domain, rest sourced from reference TRBV5-4 and TRBJ2-3, is ETGVTQSPTHLIKTRGQQVTLRCSSQSGHNTVSWYQQALGQGPQFIFQYYREEENGRGNFPPRFSGLQFPNYSSELNVNALELDDSALYLCASSLSGGSDTQYFGPGTRLTVL.